The 15 T cell receptor beta chains reported below all come from one sample, sequenced in a study of Ad26.COV2.S vaccination and SARS-CoV-2 variants. The data were produced by immunoSEQ multiplex PCR, yet TCRdb's version contains in-frame clones alone and is incomplete. The data show about 400,000 clones, with about 85% seen just once and 3.5% held by the top ten. Regarding treatment: roughly 18 received Ad26.COV2.S at low or high dose, single or two shots; roughly 5 received placebo; per-sample allocation not given. The samples date from day 63 after the first vaccine or placebo injection. Here the sequenced sample was peripheral blood, taken in a trial of Ad26.COV2.S vaccine versus placebo. All receptors derive from a person aged 18-65 years who received the Ad26.COV2.S COVID-19 vaccine or a placebo.

The V gene is TRBV4-1, the J gene TRBJ2-5, with 7 nucleotides matching TRBD1. CDR1 and CDR2 (germline): MGHRA, YSYEKL. J gave up 7 bases and V 3 bases, and 11 bases lay outside the gene matches. CDR3 length: 15 amino acids. The CDR3, as DNA: TGCGCCAGCAGCCACCACCGGACAGGCCTAGGGACCCAGTACTTC. Translated, it gives CASSHHRTGLGTQYF.

The CDR3 DNA reads TGTGCCAGCAGCTCCTCGACAGAAACCGGGGAGCTGTTTTTT. Translating gives CASSSSTETGELFF. The rearrangement uses TRBV7-9 and TRBJ2-2; maybe TRBD1 (5 bases). The CDR3 is made up of 14 amino acids. V was pared by 4 bases and J by 5 bases, with 11 bases between. Germline assignment: CDR1 SEHNR and CDR2 FQNEAQ (reference sequence).

V gene TRBV5-4 combines with J gene TRBJ1-4; no firm D call. Trimming cost V 5 bases and J 5 bases, with 13 bases left between them. Germline V gene lookup returns CDR1 SGHNT and CDR2 YYREEE (reference sequence). This CDR3 region has 14 residues. DNA for the CDR3: TGTGCCAGCAGTCCCCGGTCGGGAAATGAAAAACTGTTTTTT. Amino acid sequence: CASSPRSGNEKLFF.

The rearrangement links TRBV5-1 to TRBJ1-2, with a weak D call TRBD1 (6 bases). Germline values: CDR1 SGHRS, CDR2 YFSETQ. Trimming took off 2 bases at V and 7 bases at J, with 18 bases between the two ends. This CDR3 is built from 15 residues. Here the CDR3 reads CASSFETYRESGYTF. CDR3 sequence (DNA): TGCGCCAGCAGCTTTGAGACCTACAGGGAATCTGGCTACACCTTC. Full variable domain (rest looked up from reference TRBV5-1 and TRBJ1-2): KAGVTQTPRYLIKTRGQQVTLSCSPISGHRSVSWYQQTPGQGLQFLFEYFSETQRNKGNFPGRFSGRQFSNSRSEMNVSTLELGDSALYLCASSFETYRESGYTFGSGTRLTVV.

This clone was seen a few times. This chain connects TRBV9 to TRBJ2-7, with unresolved D. The CDR3 runs to 14 residues. The V end was cut by 0 bases, the J end by 1 base, with 8 bases between. From germline, CDR1 is SGDLS and CDR2 YYNGEE. CDR3: CASSVAAGSYEQYF. CDR3 DNA: TGTGCCAGCAGCGTAGCAGCTGGGTCCTACGAGCAGTACTTC.

The chain couples TRBV11-2 to TRBJ2-7; D remains ambiguous. This CDR3 is built from 17 residues. V lost 5 bases to trimming and J lost 3 bases, with 23 bases between them. Germline V gene sequence: CDR1 SGHAT, CDR2 FQNNGV. The CDR3 coding sequence is TGTGCCAGCAGCCCCGTAGAAGGCCGGGCCTCAAACTACGAGCAGTACTTC. Protein: CASSPVEGRASNYEQYF.

V gene TRBV2 combines with J gene TRBJ1-5; the match to TRBD1 covers 7 bases. With V trimmed by 2 bases and J by 7 bases, 5 bases remained unmatched. Germline V gene sequence: CDR1 SNHLY, CDR2 FYNNEI. The CDR3 spans 14 residues. The CDR3 here is CASSELAGGQPQHF. CDR3 DNA sequence: TGTGCCAGCAGTGAATTGGCAGGGGGACAGCCCCAGCATTTT. Using reference TRBV2 and TRBJ1-5 for the parts outside the CDR3, the full variable domain is EPEVTQTPSHQVTQMGQEVILRCVPISNHLYFYWYRQILGQKVEFLVSFYNNEISEKSEIFDDQFSVERPDGSNFTLKIRSTKLEDSAMYFCASSELAGGQPQHFGDGTRLSIL.

CDR3 residues: CASSYNQETQYF. Here the CDR3 DNA reads TGTGCCAGCAGTTATAATCAAGAGACCCAGTACTTC. The chain couples TRBV6-5 to TRBJ2-5; D not certain. Germline CDR1 MNHEY, CDR2 SVGAGI. CDR3 size: 12 residues. The ends were cut back, 3 bases at V and 2 bases at J, with 4 bases in the middle.

The CDR3 DNA reads as TGTGCCAGCAGCCACGGCGGCTACACCTTC. Translating gives CASSHGGYTF. This rearrangement joins TRBV3-1 (or the pseudogene TRBV3-2) to TRBJ1-2; D unclear. CDR3 length: 10 residues. CDR1 LGHDT and CDR2 YNNKEL come from the germline V gene (reference sequence). V lost 3 bases and J lost 8, with 4 bases in between.

The chain employs TRBV3-1 (or the pseudogene TRBV3-2) and TRBJ1-1, with a tentative D call TRBD1 (5 bases). V was clipped by 8 bases and J by 9 bases, with 19 bases between them. The length of the CDR3 is 13 residues. Germline-derived CDR1 and CDR2 are LGHDT and YNNKEL (reference sequence). The CDR3 protein is CASGGSRTVQAFF. The CDR3, as DNA: TGTGCCAGCGGGGGATCGCGGACGGTTCAAGCTTTCTTT.

The chain combines TRBV7-9 with TRBJ2-3; TRBD2 agrees at 13 bases. Trimming cost V 5 bases and J 4 bases; bases outside gene matches: 3. The CDR3 has 15 amino acids. The germline CDR1 and CDR2 sequences are SEHNR and FQNEAQ (reference sequence). The CDR3 sequence is CASSPTSGGADTQYF. CDR3 sequence (DNA): TGTGCCAGCAGCCCCACTAGCGGGGGGGCAGATACGCAGTATTTT.

This clone is a singleton in its sample. The V gene is TRBV7-2, the J gene TRBJ2-7; D is perhaps TRBD2 (5 bases). The CDR3 sequence is 14 residues long. V dropped 1 base and J dropped 3 bases, with 10 bases sitting between them. Germline V gene sequence: CDR1 SGHTA, CDR2 FQGNSA. CDR3 nucleotide sequence: TGTGCCAGCAGCTTAGGCCGCCGGGGCTACGAGCAGTACTTC. The encoded protein is CASSLGRRGYEQYF.

This sequence joins TRBV4-1 and TRBJ1-2, with D possibly being TRBD1 (6 bases). Germline loops: CDR1 MGHRA, CDR2 YSYEKL. This CDR3 has 16 amino acids. The V gene lost 1 base and the J gene lost 5 bases, with 17 bases spanning the gap. Here the CDR3 reads CASSQGAGGPSYGYTF. The CDR3 DNA reads TGCGCCAGCAGCCAAGGGGCGGGGGGGCCATCTTATGGCTACACCTTC.

About this clone: One junction end does not reproduce the germline sequence, and a read error may be involved. The chain carries TRBV12-5 and TRBJ2-2; perhaps TRBD2 as D (5 bases). CDR3 length: 16 residues. CDR1 LGHNT and CDR2 FRNRAP come from the germline V gene. DNA for the CDR3: TGTGCTAGTGCTTTGCCGCGGGTCCAGCACACCGGGGAGCTGTTTTTT. Translating it yields CASALPRVQHTGELFF.

This chain's CDR3 is CASSIYRVNYGYTF. In DNA form, the CDR3 reads TGTGCCAGTAGTATTTATAGGGTGAACTATGGCTACACCTTC. V usage is TRBV19 and J usage is TRBJ1-2; no definite D call. Trimming shortened V by 3 bases and J by 2 bases, and 10 bases separated the two germline ends. The CDR3 contains 14 residues. Germline V CDR1 and CDR2: LNHDA, SQIVND (reference sequence).